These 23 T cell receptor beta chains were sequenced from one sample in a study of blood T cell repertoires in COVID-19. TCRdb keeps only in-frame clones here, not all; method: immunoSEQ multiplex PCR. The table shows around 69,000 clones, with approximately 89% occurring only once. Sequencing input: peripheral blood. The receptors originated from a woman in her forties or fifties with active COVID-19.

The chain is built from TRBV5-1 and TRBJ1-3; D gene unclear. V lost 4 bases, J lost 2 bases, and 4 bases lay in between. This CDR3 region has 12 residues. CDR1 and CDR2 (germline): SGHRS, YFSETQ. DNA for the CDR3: TGCGCCAGCAGCGTCGCTGGAAACACCATATATTTT. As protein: CASSVAGNTIYF.

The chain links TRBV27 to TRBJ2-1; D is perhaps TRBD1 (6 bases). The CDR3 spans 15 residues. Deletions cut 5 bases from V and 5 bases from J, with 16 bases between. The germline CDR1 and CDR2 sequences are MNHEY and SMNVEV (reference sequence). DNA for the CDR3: TGTGCCAGCAGTGTACCAGGGGACCGGAACAATGAGCAGTTCTTC. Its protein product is CASSVPGDRNNEQFF.

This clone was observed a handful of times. The CDR3 nucleotides read TGTGCCTGGTCAGGATTGGACCGGACTAGCGGGAGAATAGTCTACGAGCAGTACTTC. Protein product: CAWSGLDRTSGRIVYEQYF. The chain carries TRBV30 and TRBJ2-7; TRBD2 matches 13 bases. Trimming cost V 5 bases and J 3 bases; bases outside gene matches: 19. The CDR3 runs to 19 residues. The germline V gene encodes CDR1 GTSNPN and CDR2 SVGIG (reference sequence).

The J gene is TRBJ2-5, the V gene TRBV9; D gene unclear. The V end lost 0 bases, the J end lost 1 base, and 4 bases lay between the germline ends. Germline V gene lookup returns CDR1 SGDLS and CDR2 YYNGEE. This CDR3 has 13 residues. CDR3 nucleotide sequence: TGTGCCAGCAGCGTAGACAGCCAAGAGACCCAGTACTTC. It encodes CASSVDSQETQYF. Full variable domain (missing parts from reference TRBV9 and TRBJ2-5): DSGVTQTPKHLITATGQRVTLRCSPRSGDLSVYWYQQSLDQGLQFLIQYYNGEERAKGNILERFSAQQFPDLHSELNLSSLELGDSALYFCASSVDSQETQYFGPGTRLLVL.

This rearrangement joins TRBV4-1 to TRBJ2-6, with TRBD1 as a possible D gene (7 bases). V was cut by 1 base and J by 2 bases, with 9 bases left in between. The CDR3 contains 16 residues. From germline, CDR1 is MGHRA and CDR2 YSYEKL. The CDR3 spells CASSQGGTAGANVLTF. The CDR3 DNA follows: TGCGCCAGCAGCCAAGGCGGGACAGCTGGGGCCAACGTCCTGACTTTC.

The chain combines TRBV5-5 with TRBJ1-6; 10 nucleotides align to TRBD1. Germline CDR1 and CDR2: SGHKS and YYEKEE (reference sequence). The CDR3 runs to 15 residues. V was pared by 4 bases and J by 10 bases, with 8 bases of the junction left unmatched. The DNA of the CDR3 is TGTGCCAGCAGCCCGAGTGGGACAGGGGTGTCACCCCTCCACTTT. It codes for CASSPSGTGVSPLHF.

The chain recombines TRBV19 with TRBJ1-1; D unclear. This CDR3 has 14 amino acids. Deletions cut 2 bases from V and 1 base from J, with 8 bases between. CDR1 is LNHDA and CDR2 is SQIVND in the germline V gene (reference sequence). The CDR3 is CASSIMSGNTEAFF. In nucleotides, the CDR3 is TGTGCCAGTAGTATAATGTCGGGGAACACTGAAGCTTTCTTT.

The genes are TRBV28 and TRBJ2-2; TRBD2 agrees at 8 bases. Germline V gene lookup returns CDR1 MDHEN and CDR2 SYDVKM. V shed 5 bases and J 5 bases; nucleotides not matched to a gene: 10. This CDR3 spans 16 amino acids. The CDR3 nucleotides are TGTGCCAGCAGTCCGGCGGGACTAGGCCAGACCGGGGAGCTGTTTTTT. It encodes CASSPAGLGQTGELFF.

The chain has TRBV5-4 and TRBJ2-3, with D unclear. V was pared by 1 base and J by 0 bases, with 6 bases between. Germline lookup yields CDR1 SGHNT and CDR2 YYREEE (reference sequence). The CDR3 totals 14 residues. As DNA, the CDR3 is TGTGCCAGCAGCTTGTCACATAGCACAGATACGCAGTATTTT. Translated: CASSLSHSTDTQYF.

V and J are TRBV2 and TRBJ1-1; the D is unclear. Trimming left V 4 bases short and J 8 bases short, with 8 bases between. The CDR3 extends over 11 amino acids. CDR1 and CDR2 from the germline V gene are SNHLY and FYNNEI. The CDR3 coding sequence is TGTGCCAGCAGTGTGGGCCGGGAAGCTTTCTTT. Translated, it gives CASSVGREAFF.

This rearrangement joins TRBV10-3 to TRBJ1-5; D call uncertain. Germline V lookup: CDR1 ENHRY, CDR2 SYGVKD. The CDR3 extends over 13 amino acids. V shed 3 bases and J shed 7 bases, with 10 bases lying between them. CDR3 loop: CAISESDKQPQHF. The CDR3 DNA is TGTGCCATCAGTGAAAGTGACAAACAGCCCCAGCATTTT.

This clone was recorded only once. CDR3 nucleotide sequence: TGTGCCAGCAGCCAGTTAGTGGGAGGGCCTAGCACCGGGGAGCTGTTTTTT. It encodes CASSQLVGGPSTGELFF. The rearrangement joins TRBV3-1 (or the pseudogene TRBV3-2) to TRBJ2-2, with 7 bases identical to TRBD2. J was trimmed by 4 bases and V by 3 bases; bases with no gene match: 11. The length of the CDR3 is 17 residues. In germline, CDR1 is LGHDT, CDR2 YNNKEL (reference sequence).

The CDR3 bases are TGTGCCAGCAGTTCCGTAGTCTACGAGCAGTACTTC. Encoded protein: CASSSVVYEQYF. The gene calls are TRBV6-2 or TRBV6-3 and TRBJ2-7; D gene uncertain. Trimming stripped 4 bases from V and 3 bases from J, with 7 bases between. Per the germline V gene, CDR1 is MNHEY and CDR2 is SVGEGT. This CDR3 contains 12 residues.

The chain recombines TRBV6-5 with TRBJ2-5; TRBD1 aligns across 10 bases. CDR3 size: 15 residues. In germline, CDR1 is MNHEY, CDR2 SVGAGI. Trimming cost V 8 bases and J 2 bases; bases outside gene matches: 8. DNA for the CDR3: TGTGCCAGCCGAGTTCGGGACAGGGGTCAAGAGACCCAGTACTTC. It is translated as CASRVRDRGQETQYF.

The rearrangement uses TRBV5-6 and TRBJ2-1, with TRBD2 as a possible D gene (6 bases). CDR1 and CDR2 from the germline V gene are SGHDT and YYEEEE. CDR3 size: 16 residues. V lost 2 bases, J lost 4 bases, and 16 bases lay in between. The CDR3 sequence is CASSLGISGWYNEQFF. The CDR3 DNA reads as TGTGCCAGCAGCTTAGGGATTAGCGGCTGGTACAATGAGCAGTTCTTC.

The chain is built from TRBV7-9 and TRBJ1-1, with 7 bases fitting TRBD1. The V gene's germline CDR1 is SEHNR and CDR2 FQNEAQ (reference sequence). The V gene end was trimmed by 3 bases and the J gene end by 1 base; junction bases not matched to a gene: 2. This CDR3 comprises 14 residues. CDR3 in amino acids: CASSFGQANTEAFF. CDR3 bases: TGTGCCAGCAGCTTTGGACAGGCGAACACTGAAGCTTTCTTT.

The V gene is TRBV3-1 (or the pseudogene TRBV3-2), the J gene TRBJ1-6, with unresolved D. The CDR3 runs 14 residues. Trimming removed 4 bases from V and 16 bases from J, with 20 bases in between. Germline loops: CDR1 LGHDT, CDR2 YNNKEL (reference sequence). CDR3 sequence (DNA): TGTGCCAGCAGCCCCCTTGGAGCTCTAAATTCTCTCCACTTT. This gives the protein CASSPLGALNSLHF.

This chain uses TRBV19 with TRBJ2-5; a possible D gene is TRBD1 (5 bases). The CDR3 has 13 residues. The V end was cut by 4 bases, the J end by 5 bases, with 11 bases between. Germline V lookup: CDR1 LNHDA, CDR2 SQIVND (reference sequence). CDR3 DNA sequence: TGTGCCAGTAGTACAGGGTTTTGGGAGACCCAGTACTTC. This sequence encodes CASSTGFWETQYF.

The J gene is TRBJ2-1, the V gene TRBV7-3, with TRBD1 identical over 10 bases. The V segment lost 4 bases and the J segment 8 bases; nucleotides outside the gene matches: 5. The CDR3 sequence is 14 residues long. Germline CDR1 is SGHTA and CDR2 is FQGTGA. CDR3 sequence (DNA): TGTGCCAGCAGCTCAGGGACAGGGGCCCATGAGCAGTTCTTC. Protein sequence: CASSSGTGAHEQFF.

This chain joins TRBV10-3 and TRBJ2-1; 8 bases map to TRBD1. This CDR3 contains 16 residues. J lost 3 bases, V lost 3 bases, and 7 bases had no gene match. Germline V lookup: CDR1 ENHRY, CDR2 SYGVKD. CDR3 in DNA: TGTGCCATCAGTGAATCAGGGGGCTACGACTACAATGAGCAGTTCTTC. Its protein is CAISESGGYDYNEQFF.

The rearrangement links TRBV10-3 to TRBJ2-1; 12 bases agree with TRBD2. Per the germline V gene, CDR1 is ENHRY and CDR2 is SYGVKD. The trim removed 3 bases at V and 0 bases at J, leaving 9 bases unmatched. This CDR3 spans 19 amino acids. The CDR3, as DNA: TGTGCCATCAGTGAATCTCTAGCGGGAGGGCCAAGCTCCTACAATGAGCAGTTCTTC. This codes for CAISESLAGGPSSYNEQFF.

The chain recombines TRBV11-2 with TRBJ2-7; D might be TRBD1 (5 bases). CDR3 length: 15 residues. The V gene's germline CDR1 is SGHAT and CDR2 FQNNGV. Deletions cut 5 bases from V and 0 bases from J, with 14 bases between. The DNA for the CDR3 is TGTGCCAGCAGCCGAGGAGACAGAAGCTCCTACGAGCAGTACTTC. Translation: CASSRGDRSSYEQYF.

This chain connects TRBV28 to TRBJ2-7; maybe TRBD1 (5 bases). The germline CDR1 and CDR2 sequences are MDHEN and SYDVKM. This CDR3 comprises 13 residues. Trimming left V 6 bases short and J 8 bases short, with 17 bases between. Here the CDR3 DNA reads TGTGCCAGCAGGTCCGGACAAGGAAGGAAGCAGTACTTC. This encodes CASRSGQGRKQYF.